Listed below are T cell receptor beta chains from one sample, sequenced in a study of OX40 agonist ivuxolimab in advanced cancers. This table comes from immunoSEQ multiplex PCR, and its TCRdb copy is limited to in-frame clones, with some not included. This table has 70,000 or so clones, 82% appearing once. The input for sequencing was CD4+ or CD8+ T cells sorted from blood, taken in a trial of the OX40 agonist ivuxolimab. The origin of the receptors is an adult with an advanced solid tumor such as melanoma, head and neck, liver or kidney cancer. CDR3s include the opening cysteine and the closing phenylalanine or tryptophan. The D gene is left open where the match is weak. Expanded clones are given a class, and other clones once, few, many or no size at all.

V gene	clone size	D gene	J gene	CDR3 protein	CDR3 DNA
TRBV4-1	-	-	TRBJ2-3	CASSPTSFRRADTQYF	TGCGCCAGCAGCCCGACCTCCTTTAGAAGGGCAGATACGCAGTATTTT
TRBV30	few	-	TRBJ1-5	CAWSVDVNQPQHF	TGTGCCTGGAGTGTGGACGTCAATCAGCCCCAGCATTTT
TRBV4-3	few	TRBD1	TRBJ1-2	CASSAYTGGYGYTF	TGCGCCAGCAGTGCGTACACAGGGGGTTATGGCTACACCTTC
TRBV7-2	-	-	TRBJ2-5	CASSLVGEQYF	TGTGCCAGCAGCTTAGTGGGAGAGCAGTACTTC
TRBV10-3	-	TRBD2	TRBJ2-5	CAISESRLAGTLSQETQYF	TGTGCCATCAGTGAGTCTCGACTAGCGGGCACCCTATCCCAAGAGACCCAGTACTTC
TRBV7-9	-	-	TRBJ1-2	CASSKGPTTGYTF	TGTGCCAGCAGCAAGGGGCCCACAACTGGCTACACCTTC
TRBV7-9	-	TRBD1	TRBJ2-7	CASSWTGVGEQYF	TGTGCCAGCAGCTGGACAGGGGTCGGCGAGCAGTACTTC
TRBV2	-	TRBD2	TRBJ2-3	CASSLAGPDTQYF	TGTGCCAGCAGTCTAGCGGGACCAGATACGCAGTATTTT
TRBV2	-	-	TRBJ2-3	CARRGTDTQYF	TGTGCCAGACGCGGAACAGATACGCAGTATTTT
TRBV19	-	TRBD2	TRBJ2-2	CASTRGRERDTGELFF	TGTGCCAGTACCCGCGGGCGGGAGCGTGACACCGGGGAGCTGTTTTTT
TRBV30	few	TRBD2	TRBJ2-1	CAWKGAGAGSYNEQFF	TGTGCCTGGAAGGGAGCGGGAGCCGGGTCCTACAATGAGCAGTTCTTC
TRBV11-1	-	TRBD2	TRBJ2-2	CASSQGTSGGTGELFF	TGTGCCAGCAGCCAAGGGACTAGCGGGGGCACCGGGGAGCTGTTTTTT
TRBV28	-	-	TRBJ1-5	CASSFGGNQPQHF	TGTGCCAGCAGTTTCGGGGGGAATCAGCCCCAGCATTTT
TRBV5-4	-	-	TRBJ2-2	CASSLDGGVLRGELFF	TGTGCCAGCAGCTTGGATGGCGGGGTATTGCGCGGGGAGCTGTTTTTT
TRBV7-2	-	-	TRBJ2-2	CASSLVGGNPAGELFF	TGTGCCAGCAGCTTAGTAGGCGGGAACCCGGCCGGGGAGCTGTTTTTT
TRBV19	-	-	TRBJ2-3	CASSIQGPAADTQYF	TGTGCCAGTAGTATACAGGGCCCGGCGGCAGATACGCAGTATTTT
TRBV15	-	-	TRBJ1-2	CATSRDNTGENYGYTF	TGTGCCACCAGCAGAGATAACACAGGCGAGAACTATGGCTACACCTTC
TRBV6-6	-	-	TRBJ1-5	CASSYATGDQPQHF	TGTGCCAGCAGTTACGCCACAGGAGATCAGCCCCAGCATTTT
TRBV7-8	-	-	TRBJ1-2	CASSRVGGSDGYTF	TGTGCCAGCAGCCGGGTGGGGGGTAGCGATGGCTACACCTTC
TRBV19	-	-	TRBJ2-5	CASSLGGRETQYF	TGTGCCAGTAGTCTTGGCGGACGGGAGACCCAGTACTTC
TRBV20-1	-	-	TRBJ2-1	CSARLPNEQFF	TGCAGTGCTAGACTACCGAATGAGCAGTTCTTC
TRBV27	-	TRBD1	TRBJ2-7	CASSTGTGGRFEQYF	TGTGCCAGCAGTACGGGGACAGGGGGGCGGTTCGAGCAGTACTTC
TRBV30	-	-	TRBJ2-7	CAWSFSAGEQYF	TGTGCCTGGAGTTTTTCGGCTGGCGAGCAGTACTTC
TRBV2	-	-	TRBJ1-3	CASSSGASGNTIYF	TGTGCCAGCAGCAGCGGGGCCTCGGGAAACACCATATATTTT
TRBV9	-	TRBD2	TRBJ2-7	CASSFGTSGYTDIYEQYF	TGTGCCAGCAGCTTCGGGACTAGCGGGTACACGGATATCTACGAGCAGTACTTC
TRBV7-2	once	TRBD1	TRBJ1-4	CASSDWDSNNEKLFF	TGTGCCAGCAGCGACTGGGACAGTAATAATGAAAAACTGTTTTTT
TRBV7-3	few	-	TRBJ2-7	CASSVRGYEQYF	TGTGCCAGCTCCGTCAGGGGATACGAGCAGTACTTC
TRBV7-2	-	TRBD1	TRBJ1-2	CASSLRTGINYGYTF	TGTGCCAGCAGCTTACGGACAGGGATTAACTATGGCTACACCTTC
TRBV6-1	-	-	TRBJ2-2	CASSGSGNTGELFF	TGTGCCAGCAGTGGGAGCGGAAACACCGGGGAGCTGTTTTTT
TRBV5-1	-	TRBD1	TRBJ1-5	CASSPEPGDRPYSNQPQHF	TGCGCCAGCAGCCCGGAGCCAGGGGACAGGCCATATAGCAATCAGCCCCAGCATTTT
TRBV7-9	-	TRBD1	TRBJ2-3	CASSFPDRVADTQYF	TGTGCCAGCAGCTTCCCGGACAGGGTGGCAGATACGCAGTATTTT
TRBV5-4	once	TRBD2	TRBJ2-7	CASSKLAGGFDEQYF	TGTGCCAGCAGCAAACTAGCGGGAGGGTTCGACGAGCAGTACTTC
TRBV7-8	-	-	TRBJ1-4	CASSYQSNEKLFF	TGTGCCAGCAGCTACCAGAGTAATGAAAAACTGTTTTTT
TRBV28	few	TRBD1	TRBJ1-1	CASSGGRGPYLNTEAFF	TGTGCCAGCAGTGGGGGCAGGGGGCCCTATTTGAACACTGAAGCTTTCTTT
TRBV5-1	-	TRBD2	TRBJ2-1	CASSLAPPSGARGYNEQFF	TGCGCCAGCAGCTTGGCTCCCCCTAGCGGGGCCCGGGGGTACAATGAGCAGTTCTTC
TRBV7-2	-	-	TRBJ2-1	CASSLSGGTYNEQFF	TGTGCCAGCAGCCTCTCCGGCGGTACCTACAATGAGCAGTTCTTC
TRBV5-4	-	-	TRBJ1-2	CASSLDRAYGYTF	TGTGCCAGCAGCTTGGACAGGGCCTATGGCTACACCTTC
TRBV6-1	-	-	TRBJ1-5	CASRVPNQPQHF	TGTGCCAGCAGGGTGCCGAATCAGCCCCAGCATTTT
TRBV11-2	-	-	TRBJ2-7	CASSPYYEQYF	TGTGCCAGCAGCCCGTACTACGAGCAGTACTTC
TRBV18	-	-	TRBJ2-3	CASSPPGQGGTDTQYF	TGTGCCAGCTCACCACCCGGTCAGGGAGGCACAGATACGCAGTATTTT
TRBV5-1	-	-	TRBJ2-2	CASSLGADTGELFF	TGCGCCAGCAGCTTGGGAGCTGACACCGGGGAGCTGTTTTTT
TRBV7-2	-	TRBD1	TRBJ1-4	CASSPQTGANEKLFF	TGTGCCAGCAGCCCGCAGACAGGGGCTAATGAAAAACTGTTTTTT
TRBV19	-	TRBD1	TRBJ1-2	CASEAGGEYGYTF	TGTGCCAGCGAGGCAGGGGGCGAATATGGCTACACCTTC
TRBV4-1	-	-	TRBJ1-2	CASSPSSAGGDGYTF	TGCGCCAGCAGCCCGTCATCGGCCGGAGGGGATGGCTACACCTTC
TRBV30	few	-	TRBJ1-2	CAWRSGGSYGYTF	TGTGCCTGGAGGAGCGGGGGTTCTTATGGCTACACCTTC
TRBV29-1	-	-	TRBJ2-1	CSAPRWDGYNEQFF	TGCAGCGCCCCCCGTTGGGACGGCTACAATGAGCAGTTCTTC
TRBV10-3	-	-	TRBJ2-2	CATTGGATGELFF	TGTGCCACCACAGGAGGGGCGACCGGGGAGCTGTTTTTT
TRBV6-1	-	-	TRBJ2-5	CASSEFQGWETQYF	TGTGCCAGCAGTGAATTTCAGGGGTGGGAGACCCAGTACTTC
TRBV5-1	-	TRBD2	TRBJ2-1	CASSLIPGGNNEQFF	TGCGCCAGCAGCTTGATCCCGGGGGGAAACAATGAGCAGTTCTTC
TRBV7-3	-	-	TRBJ1-1	CASSLSPIGNTEAFF	TGTGCCAGCAGCTTATCCCCGATAGGGAACACTGAAGCTTTCTTT
TRBV30	-	-	TRBJ2-3	CAWATRDTQYF	TGTGCCTGGGCGACTAGAGATACGCAGTATTTT
TRBV21-1	-	-	TRBJ1-1	CASSNPAWGNTEAFF	TGTGCCAGCAGCAATCCAGCCTGGGGGAACACTGAAGCTTTCTTT
TRBV28	-	-	TRBJ1-4	CASRPRQAATNEKLFF	TGTGCCAGCAGACCCCGACAGGCCGCAACTAATGAAAAACTGTTTTTT
TRBV19	-	TRBD1	TRBJ2-2	CASRQDRVAGELFF	TGTGCCAGTAGACAGGACAGGGTGGCCGGGGAGCTGTTTTTT
TRBV2	-	TRBD2	TRBJ2-2	CASSVGGRANTGELFF	TGTGCCAGCAGTGTTGGCGGGAGGGCCAACACCGGGGAGCTGTTTTTT
TRBV5-1	-	-	TRBJ1-1	CASSSDGGNTEAFF	TGCGCCAGCAGCTCGGACGGAGGAAACACTGAAGCTTTCTTT
TRBV28	-	-	TRBJ1-1	CASSTSLGWQGNTEAFF	TGTGCCAGCAGCACCTCCTTAGGGTGGCAGGGGAACACTGAAGCTTTCTTT
TRBV7-3	-	TRBD1	TRBJ1-1	CASSWDREAEAFF	TGTGCCAGCAGCTGGGACAGGGAGGCTGAAGCTTTCTTT
TRBV6-5	-	-	TRBJ2-2	CASSYSSLSVTGELFF	TGTGCCAGCAGTTACTCTTCCCTTTCGGTCACCGGGGAGCTGTTTTTT
TRBV19	-	TRBD2	TRBJ2-3	CASSASGGSTDTQYF	TGTGCCAGTAGTGCTAGCGGGGGAAGCACAGATACGCAGTATTTT